This T cell receptor beta chain was sequenced for a study of blood T cell repertoires in COVID-19. Clones were sequenced by immunoSEQ multiplex PCR, and TCRdb holds only the in-frame ones, with some missing. The table lists 100,000 or so clones, around 83% of them singletons. Trimming removed 2 bases from V and 5 bases from J, with 12 bases in between. The CDR3 totals 14 residues. Germline V gene lookup returns CDR1 LNHNV and CDR2 YYDKDF (reference sequence). The material sequenced was peripheral blood. The chain uses TRBV15 and TRBJ2-5; TRBD1 is a possible D gene (5 bases). This TCR derives from a man in his sixties or seventies with active or convalescent COVID-19. CDR3 in amino acids: CATSRYLGRETQYF. DNA of the CDR3: TGTGCCACCAGCAGATATCTGGGGCGGGAGACCCAGTACTTC. The entire variable domain, with the rest obtained from reference TRBV15 and TRBJ2-5, is as follows: DAMVIQNPRYQVTQFGKPVTLSCSQTLNHNVMYWYQQKSSQAPKLLFHYYDKDFNNEADTPDNFQSRRPNTSFCFLDIRSPGLGDTAMYLCATSRYLGRETQYFGPGTRLLVL.